Shown below are 5 T cell receptor beta chains from a single sample sequenced in a study of T cells in Graves' hyperthyroidism and ophthalmopathy. It was RNA transcripts that yielded the amplified TCR beta CDR3 regions. Initially, a first-round RT-PCR of the TCR CDR3 employed the HTBI primer set. TCRdb fed the multiplex PCR reads into MiXCR, producing one record per CDR3 protein. The sample records roughly 700,000 distinct CDR3 sequences, 15% to 20% being singletons. The specimen was blood. All receptors derive from a man in his fifties or sixties with Graves' hyperthyroidism.

This clonotype appeared many times. The CDR3 loop is CATSDPQGAGETQYF. In DNA, the CDR3 is TGTGCCACCAGTGACCCTCAGGGGGCAGGGGAGACCCAGTACTTC. The chain employs TRBV24-1 and TRBJ2-5; 8 nucleotides match TRBD1. The ends lost 4 bases at V and 5 bases at J; junction bases unmatched: 8. Germline V gene data show CDR1 as KGHDR and CDR2 as SFDVKD. The CDR3 spans 15 residues.

This clonotype was recorded at least ten times. CDR3 sequence (DNA): TGTGCCAGCAGCTTAGGAGTGGGCGGGAGTAGTGAGACCCAGTACTTC. The encoded protein is CASSLGVGGSSETQYF. This chain connects TRBV7-8 to TRBJ2-5, with 7 positions matching TRBD2. CDR1 SGHVS and CDR2 FQNEAQ come from the germline V gene. CDR3 length: 16 amino acids. J was trimmed by 5 bases and V by 1 base; bases with no gene match: 10.

Points on this clonotype: The CDR3 end shows no conserved phenylalanine or tryptophan, and so a read error is likely. The V call is TRBV7-8, the J call TRBJ2-2; unclear D gene. Trimming removed 1 base at V and 1 base at J, with 7 bases between. Germline loops: CDR1 SGHVS, CDR2 FQNEAQ. CDR3 size: 15 residues. The CDR3 reads CASSLERRNTGELFL. In DNA form, the CDR3 reads TGTGCCAGCAGCTTAGAGCGCAGGAACACCGGGGAGCTGTTTTTG.

In the case of this clonotype: This may be a read error, as it is one base from a much larger clone. The CDR3 region is CASSQNSDNEQFF. The CDR3 DNA is TGTGCCAGCAGCCAGAACTCCGACAATGAGCAGTTCTTC. The chain uses TRBV11-3 and TRBJ2-1; no definite D call. CDR1 and CDR2 from the germline V gene are SGHNT and YENEEA. The CDR3 consists of 13 residues.

As to this clonotype: The CDR3 end shows no conserved phenylalanine or tryptophan, and so a read error is likely. The V call is TRBV7-2, the J call TRBJ2-2, with 8 bases lining up with TRBD2. V dropped 5 bases and J dropped 5; count of bases not matched to a gene: 4. Germline V gene lookup returns CDR1 SGHTA and CDR2 FQGNSA. The CDR3 is made up of 14 amino acids. The CDR3 is CASSLLAGTGELFL. CDR3 in DNA: TGTGCCAGCAGCCTATTAGCGGGGACCGGGGAGCTGTTTCTT.